A single T cell receptor beta chain is shown here with its context. The antigen is undetermined. Memory CD4+ cells were the fraction left after CD45RA+ naive selection. The data belong to a study of shared clonotypes between healthy human individuals. Study conclusions and caveats: Large depth notwithstanding, sorted-subset sequencing proved incomplete by rarefaction. Non-shared clonotypes were found to have lower generation probabilities than the clonotypes that were shared by all four of the sorted-subset donors.

Repertoires were generated with immunoSEQ multiplex PCR, while TCRdb's copy carries only in-frame clones and drops some. The top ten hold 1.2% to 1.5% of the sample, which has over a million clones, about 76% seen once. CDR1 LGHNT and CDR2 FRNRAP come from the germline V gene. Germline trimming cut 6 bases from V and 0 bases from J; bases unmatched to any gene: 11. The CDR3 extends over 18 amino acids. The clonotype comes from a man aged 18-30 years in good health. V is TRBV12-5 and J is TRBJ1-6, with 7 bases lining up with TRBD1. Sequencing input: memory CD4+ T cells sorted from blood. Subset given: CD45RA-negative fraction. The CDR3 sequence: CASGLQGRTSSYNSPLHF. The CDR3 nucleotides read TGTGCTAGTGGACTACAGGGGAGGACCAGCTCCTATAATTCACCCCTCCACTTT.